This T cell receptor (beta chain) was recovered during a study of shared clonotypes between healthy human individuals. Whole-study context: CD4 naive cells filled three plates per donor, CD4 memory three, CD8 naive two and CD8 memory one.

Study-level points and caveats: Shared clonotypes: 4.5% to 5% naive CD4, 3.5% to 4% naive CD8, 2.3% memory CD4, under 0.5% memory CD8.

The count of this clone is one. What it binds is unknown. In the same sample, other DNA sequences code for this CDR3. The data were produced by immunoSEQ multiplex PCR, yet TCRdb's version contains in-frame clones alone and is incomplete. The repertoire holds over 2 million clones, with about nine tenths as singletons. V was clipped by 2 bases and J by 8 bases, with 6 bases between them. The germline V gene encodes CDR1 MNHEY and CDR2 SVGAGI. The CDR3 has 11 residues. What was sequenced was naive CD4+ T cells from PBMCs. The subset was: CD45RA+ positively selected. V and J are TRBV6-5 and TRBJ1-1; D not certain. This clonotype originated in a young man in good health. Some clones in this sample may be carry-over from other donors' samples. The CDR3 is CASSYRAEAFF. As DNA, the CDR3 is TGTGCCAGCAGTTACAGGGCCGAAGCTTTCTTT.